This T cell receptor (beta chain) was sequenced during a study of cytomegalovirus exposure and HLA in healthy donors. General study results and limits: Donors were assumed by presence/absence analyses to have roughly uniform sequencing depth.

Use of 60 Vbeta and 13 Jbeta primers characterized the PCR. The repertoire was sequenced with immunoSEQ multiplex PCR; TCRdb's copy has only in-frame clones and lacks some. Of roughly 100,000 clones in the sample, about three quarters were seen once. To note about this clone: The antigen is unknown.

The V and J ends lost 10 bases and 7 bases, in that order; junction bases with no gene match: 9. The germline V gene has CDR1 MNHNS and CDR2 SASEGT. This CDR3 has 13 residues. The receptor comes from a female donor in good health and CMV-seropositive. This chain joins TRBV6-1 and TRBJ1-3; 8 bases map to TRBD1. Sample: PBMCs. The CDR3 protein is CATMTGAVNTIYF. CDR3 bases: TGTGCCACCATGACAGGGGCGGTCAACACCATATATTTT.